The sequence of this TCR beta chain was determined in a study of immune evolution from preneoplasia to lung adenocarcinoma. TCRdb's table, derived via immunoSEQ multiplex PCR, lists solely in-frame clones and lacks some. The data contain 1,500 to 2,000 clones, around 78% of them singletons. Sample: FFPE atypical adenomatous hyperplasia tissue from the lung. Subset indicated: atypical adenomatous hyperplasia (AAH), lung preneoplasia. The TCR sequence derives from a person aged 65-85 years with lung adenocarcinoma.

This chain's CDR3 is CASRWAGVSTDTQYF. CDR3 sequence (DNA): TGTGCCAGCAGATGGGCGGGGGTTAGCACAGATACGCAGTATTTT. The chain carries TRBV28 and TRBJ2-3; 7 positions match TRBD2. J lost 0 bases, V lost 6 bases, and 6 bases had no gene match. This CDR3 contains 15 residues. Germline values: CDR1 MDHEN, CDR2 SYDVKM.